The 21 T cell receptor beta chains presented below share a single source sample, sequenced in a study of beta chain features in type 1 diabetes. The isolated RNA, all of it, was reverse transcribed, so expressed TCRB transcripts were what got sequenced. Sequencing was performed with immunoSEQ multiplex PCR; in TCRdb, only in-frame clones are kept and a portion is missing. The sample yields roughly 150,000 clones, 11% seen once. The specimen sequenced was central memory CD4+ T cells from blood. All receptors derive from a man aged 18 to 29 in good health.

This clone was detected a few times. This may arise from a read error, as a much more abundant clone is one base away. This sample also contains other DNA sequences that code for the same CDR3. CDR3 amino acids: CASSLQENTEAFF. The DNA for the CDR3 is TGTGCCAGCAGCTTACAGGAGAACACTGAAGCTTTCTTT. The J gene is TRBJ1-1, the V gene TRBV7-9; D unclear. The CDR3 loop spans 13 amino acids. The germline V and J ends were trimmed by 2 bases and 1 base, with 5 bases remaining between them. Germline V lookup: CDR1 SEHNR, CDR2 FQNEAQ (reference sequence).

This chain joins TRBV7-3 and TRBJ2-1, with TRBD1 identical over 8 bases. The CDR3 has 13 residues. Germline CDR1 reads SGHTA; CDR2 reads FQGTGA. V dropped 4 bases and J dropped 8; count of bases not matched to a gene: 4. CDR3 protein: CASSWGQVDEQFF. The DNA for the CDR3 is TGTGCCAGCAGCTGGGGACAGGTAGATGAGCAGTTCTTC. The full variable domain, its missing parts supplied by reference TRBV7-3 and TRBJ2-1, is GAGVSQTPSNKVTEKGKYVELRCDPISGHTALYWYRQSLGQGPEFLIYFQGTGAADDSGLPNDRFFAVRPEGSVSTLKIQRTERGDSAVYLCASSWGQVDEQFFGPGTRLTVL.

This clone was counted only a few times. The rearrangement uses TRBV30 and TRBJ1-1; D not resolved. The germline V and J ends were trimmed by 4 bases and 5 bases, with 17 bases remaining between them. The germline gives CDR1 GTSNPN, CDR2 SVGIG (reference sequence). This CDR3 spans 14 amino acids. CDR3 protein: CAWTRLVQRTEAFF. The CDR3 coding sequence is TGTGCCTGGACCCGACTGGTACAGCGGACTGAAGCTTTCTTT.

This chain links TRBV5-6 with TRBJ2-7; no clear D. This CDR3 region has 12 residues. In germline, CDR1 is SGHDT, CDR2 YYEEEE. V lost 4 bases to trimming and J lost 2 bases, with 7 bases between them. The CDR3 loop reads CASSRQAYEQYF. DNA of the CDR3: TGTGCCAGCAGCCGACAAGCCTACGAGCAGTACTTC.

The V call is TRBV7-3, the J call TRBJ2-2; weak D call: TRBD2 (5 bases). Germline lookup yields CDR1 SGHTA and CDR2 FQGTGA. V lost 3 bases to trimming and J lost 6 bases, with 17 bases between them. The CDR3 runs 16 residues. The CDR3 sequence: CASSLAPIRDSGELFF. The CDR3 nucleotides read TGTGCCAGCAGCTTGGCCCCTATTCGGGATTCCGGGGAGCTGTTTTTT. The full variable domain, rest sourced from reference TRBV7-3 and TRBJ2-2, is GAGVSQTPSNKVTEKGKYVELRCDPISGHTALYWYRQSLGQGPEFLIYFQGTGAADDSGLPNDRFFAVRPEGSVSTLKIQRTERGDSAVYLCASSLAPIRDSGELFFGEGSRLTVL.

The chain recombines TRBV15 with TRBJ2-2; 12 bases are shared with TRBD1. Trimming took 1 base from V and 4 from J; bases not matched to a gene: 10. This CDR3 has 19 amino acids. Germline V lookup: CDR1 LNHNV, CDR2 YYDKDF (reference sequence). CDR3 in DNA: TGTGCCACCAGCAGAGTTCCTCCGGGACAGGGGGCTGGCACCGGGGAGCTGTTTTTT. This encodes CATSRVPPGQGAGTGELFF.

This clone was recorded many times. The J gene is TRBJ1-1, the V gene TRBV29-1; the D gene is possibly TRBD1 (6 bases). Germline assignment: CDR1 SQVTM and CDR2 ANQGSEA. CDR3 size: 15 residues. V lost 1 base and J lost 4, with 16 bases in between. Here the CDR3 reads CSVEGGTLETTEAFF. The CDR3 coding sequence is TGCAGCGTTGAAGGGGGGACACTGGAAACCACTGAAGCTTTCTTT.

This clone has at least ten counts. This chain uses TRBV29-1 with TRBJ2-1; no clear D. In germline, CDR1 is SQVTM, CDR2 ANQGSEA. This CDR3 spans 9 amino acids. The V end lost 4 bases, the J end lost 10 bases, and 5 bases lay between the germline ends. The CDR3 here is CSVGREQFF. The CDR3 DNA reads as TGCAGCGTTGGCCGGGAGCAGTTCTTC.

This clone was counted a few times. The chain employs TRBV7-3 and TRBJ2-3; no reliable D call. V was trimmed by 4 bases and J by 1 base, leaving 9 bases between them. The CDR3 has 14 amino acids. Germline V gene data show CDR1 as SGHTA and CDR2 as FQGTGA. CDR3 loop: CASSSRQGTDTQYF. As DNA, the CDR3 is TGTGCCAGCAGCTCCCGCCAGGGCACAGATACGCAGTATTTT.

On this clone: The junction shows a germline mismatch at one end, possibly a read error. This specimen includes other DNA sequences encoding the same CDR3. The chain couples TRBV29-1 to TRBJ2-3; perhaps TRBD1 as D (6 bases). Germline assignment: CDR1 SQVTM and CDR2 ANQGSEA. This CDR3 contains 13 residues. The CDR3 nucleotides read TGCAGCGTGTCCTACAGGGACACAGATACACAGTATTTT. Protein product: CSVSYRDTDTQYF.

This clone was picked up a small number of times. The chain employs TRBV21-1 and TRBJ2-4. TRBV21-1 is assigned pseudogene status. There are 19 residues in the CDR3. CDR3 loop: CASSKAREWAEEWGNIQYF. DNA of the CDR3: TGTGCCAGCAGCAAAGCCCGAGAGTGGGCAGAAGAGTGGGGAAACATTCAGTACTTC.

This clone was seen more than once but under ten times. The V and J genes are TRBV18 and TRBJ2-2; D is uncertain. CDR3 size: 11 residues. CDR1 KGHSH and CDR2 LQKENI come from the germline V gene. The V end lost 2 bases, the J end lost 5 bases, and 0 bases lay between the germline ends. The CDR3 DNA sequence: TGTGCCAGCTCACCAACCGGGGAGCTGTTTTTT. It is translated as CASSPTGELFF.

This clone was seen a few times. V is TRBV7-3 and J is TRBJ1-1, with a weak D call TRBD1 (5 bases). Germline-derived CDR1 and CDR2 are SGHTA and FQGTGA. The CDR3 has 13 residues. Deletions cut 4 bases from V and 8 bases from J, with 14 bases between. CDR3 region: CASSSDGAAEAFF. CDR3 sequence (DNA): TGTGCCAGCAGCTCCGACGGGGCTGCGGAAGCTTTCTTT.

The chain combines TRBV28 with TRBJ1-2; a possible D gene is TRBD1 (5 bases). V lost 5 bases and J 8 bases, leaving 15 bases between the germline ends. The CDR3 spans 13 residues. Germline V CDR1 and CDR2: MDHEN, SYDVKM. In nucleotides, the CDR3 is TGTGCCAGCAGTCCGAGGACACCACCCGGCTACACCTTC. It encodes CASSPRTPPGYTF.

The chain has TRBV7-3 and TRBJ2-1; TRBD1 matches 7 bases. The CDR3 contains 13 residues. Germline V gene data show CDR1 as SGHTA and CDR2 as FQGTGA. Trimming cost V 3 bases and J 8 bases; bases outside gene matches: 4. CDR3 bases: TGTGCCAGCAGCTTCCGACAGGGCGATGAGCAGTTCTTC. Amino acid sequence: CASSFRQGDEQFF.

The chain recombines TRBV15 with TRBJ2-7; D is tentatively TRBD1 or TRBD2 (5 bases each). V gave up 1 base and J gave up 3 bases, with 10 bases separating them. Looked up from germline, CDR1 is LNHNV and CDR2 is YYDKDF (reference sequence). The CDR3 runs 14 residues. CDR3 in DNA: TGTGCCACCAGCAGAGGGGGACGGAACTACGAGCAGTACTTC. This translates into CATSRGGRNYEQYF.

About this clone itself: At one end, the junction sequence differs from germline, possibly due to a read error. The genes are TRBV7-7 and TRBJ2-3; weak D call: TRBD1 (5 bases). Germline V CDR1 and CDR2: SSHAT, FNYEAQ (reference sequence). CDR3 size: 15 residues. The CDR3 protein is CASSLSAGMTDTQYF. The CDR3, as DNA: TGTGCTAGCAGCTTAAGCGCAGGGATGACAGATACGCAGTATTTT.

The chain couples TRBV5-1 to TRBJ2-7; TRBD2 agrees at 10 bases. Trimming at V came to 3 bases and at J to 0 bases, leaving 6 bases not matched to a gene. Germline V CDR1 and CDR2: SGHRS, YFSETQ. This CDR3 is built from 16 residues. The chain's CDR3 is CASSYLTSGTSYEQYF. CDR3 bases: TGCGCCAGCAGCTACTTAACTAGCGGGACCTCCTACGAGCAGTACTTC.

This clone was counted only a few times. The chain employs TRBV7-2 and TRBJ2-7; D is undetermined. The CDR3 has 12 amino acids. Germline CDR1 SGHTA, CDR2 FQGNSA. Deletions cut 5 bases from V and 6 bases from J, with 11 bases between. The CDR3, as DNA: TGTGCCAGCAGCCACCTGAGGCGCGAGCAGTACTTC. This translates into CASSHLRREQYF.

J is TRBJ2-3 and V is TRBV5-1; weak D call: TRBD1 (6 bases). The germline CDR1 and CDR2 sequences are SGHRS and YFSETQ. The V end lost 3 bases, the J end lost 2 bases, and 13 bases lay between the germline ends. CDR3 size: 15 residues. CDR3 nucleotide sequence: TGCGCCAGCAGCTCTGAGGACAGATCCACAGATACGCAGTATTTT. Its protein is CASSSEDRSTDTQYF.

Regarding this clone: This may stem from a read error, because a much larger clone lies one nucleotide away. Here the CDR3 reads CASSLEGTDTQYF. The CDR3, as DNA: TGTGCCAGCAGCTTGGAGGGAACAGATACGCAGTATTTT. The V and J genes are TRBV5-5 and TRBJ2-3; no definite D call. Deletions cut 0 bases from V and 3 bases from J, with 5 bases between. The CDR3 is made up of 13 amino acids. Germline values: CDR1 SGHKS, CDR2 YYEKEE (reference sequence).